A single sample is the source of the 5 T cell receptor beta chains below, sequenced in a study of blood T cell repertoires in COVID-19. Assay used: immunoSEQ multiplex PCR; TCRdb lists only in-frame clones, some missing. The sample holds about 280,000 clones; about 85% are singletons and the top ten take 2% to 3%. The sample was PBMCs or T cells enriched from blood (not recorded which). The receptors come from a woman aged 50 to 60 who had recovered from COVID-19.

The chain links TRBV30 to TRBJ2-7; TRBD2 matches at 7 bases. The length of the CDR3 is 13 residues. The V gene end was trimmed by 0 bases and the J gene end by 6 bases; junction bases not matched to a gene: 5. Germline loops: CDR1 GTSNPN, CDR2 SVGIG (reference sequence). CDR3 in DNA: TGTGCCTGGAGTGTGCGGGAGCTCGGCGAGCAGTACTTC. Translating gives CAWSVRELGEQYF.

V and J are TRBV13 and TRBJ2-2; 9 nucleotides align to TRBD2. The CDR3 runs to 14 residues. V was pared by 5 bases and J by 6 bases, with 4 bases of the junction left unmatched. Germline V gene sequence: CDR1 PRHDT, CDR2 FYEKMQ (reference sequence). CDR3 loop: CASSPRLAAGELFF. The CDR3 nucleotides read TGTGCCAGCAGCCCCCGACTAGCGGCCGGGGAGCTGTTTTTT.

The V call is TRBV20-1, the J call TRBJ1-1; no firm D call. The CDR3 consists of 11 residues. The ends were cut back, 6 bases at V and 8 bases at J, with 13 bases in the middle. Germline CDR1 and CDR2: DFQATT and SNEGSKA (reference sequence). The CDR3 nucleotides read TGCAGTGCCGCCAAAAACTGGGAAGCTTTCTTT. Translation gives CSAAKNWEAFF.

The chain combines TRBV3-1 (or the pseudogene TRBV3-2) with TRBJ1-3; D is uncertain. V was shortened by 0 bases and J by 3 bases, with 9 bases between the two germline ends. This CDR3 has 15 residues. Germline V gene data show CDR1 as LGHDT and CDR2 as YNNKEL (reference sequence). This chain's CDR3 is CASSQDQSGGNTIYF. The CDR3 DNA is TGTGCCAGCAGCCAAGATCAATCGGGTGGAAACACCATATATTTT.

The chain couples TRBV19 to TRBJ2-5; 11 bases line up with TRBD2. Unmatched junction bases numbered 5, after V lost 6 bases and J lost 2 bases. In germline, CDR1 is LNHDA, CDR2 SQIVND (reference sequence). The CDR3 runs to 15 residues. CDR3 nucleotides: TGTGCCAGTAGGACTAGCGGGGTGACTCAAGAGACCCAGTACTTC. Protein sequence: CASRTSGVTQETQYF.